Listed here is a single TCR beta chain. When the RNA was reverse transcribed, random hexamers were used with an input of about 0.45 to 1 ug. TCRdb ran MiXCR on the immunoSEQ multiplex PCR reads and lists one entry per CDR3 protein. Seen here are about 200,000 distinct CDR3 sequences, about 95% observed once, and the top ten hold 0.093%. The CDR3 has 14 residues. V shed 7 bases and J shed 4 bases, with 14 bases lying between them. This entry belongs to a study of CD8 T cells in Susac syndrome. The sequenced sample was CD4+ T cells from PBMCs. The V gene is TRBV12-3 or TRBV12-4, the J gene TRBJ1-5; D uncertain. The receptor was isolated from a human donor with multiple sclerosis. The CDR3 spells CASTGPDSNQPQHF. CDR3 nucleotides: TGTGCCAGCACCGGACCGGATAGTAATCAGCCCCAGCATTTT.